A single T cell receptor (beta chain) is shown here with its context. As yet, its antigen is unknown. Then a second PCR, running about 6 to 11 cycles, was carried out with a sample-barcoded 5' primer and a J-beta primer mix. TCRdb independently ran MiXCR on the 5' RACE reads; one entry per CDR3 protein. The table includes 650,000 to 800,000 distinct CDR3 sequences, 52% detected once. These data belong to a study of blood T cells in healthy people across ages. Study-level information: About one barcoded beta molecule per two T cells was captured by template switching.

Overall study findings and caveats: With unsorted PBMCs, a conclusive comparison of naive versus antigen-experienced cells was not possible.

This TCR derives from a woman at least 80 years old in good health. Sequenced: blood.

This CDR3 reads CASSQLTGEKLFF. CDR3 nucleotides: TGCGCCAGCAGCCAATTGACCGGGGAAAAACTGTTTTTT. This chain connects TRBV4-3 to TRBJ1-4; D unclear. Looked up from germline, CDR1 is LGHNA and CDR2 is YSLEER. V gave up 2 bases and J gave up 8 bases, with 9 bases separating them. CDR3 size: 13 residues.